This TCR beta chain stems from a study of blood T cell repertoires in COVID-19. J lost 1 base, V lost 5 bases, and 4 bases had no gene match. This CDR3 has 15 residues. Germline lookup yields CDR1 PRHDT and CDR2 FYEKMQ (reference sequence). Data came from immunoSEQ multiplex PCR; TCRdb stores just in-frame clones and leaves some out. This table holds about 120,000 clones, around 91% found once. V and J are TRBV13 and TRBJ1-4; the match to TRBD1 covers 7 bases. What was sequenced was peripheral blood. The receptor was derived from a woman aged 55-70 years with COVID-19, enrolled during active disease. CDR3 nucleotides: TGTGCCAGCAGCGCAGGGGGTGTAACTAATGAAAAACTGTTTTTT. Translated, it gives CASSAGGVTNEKLFF.